The text below deals with one T cell receptor (beta chain). These data are taken from a study of OX40 agonist ivuxolimab in advanced cancers. Some clones are missing from TCRdb's copy, which holds only in-frame ones; the method was immunoSEQ multiplex PCR. The sample has around 80,000 clones; roughly 90% are singletons. People who had autoimmune disease history or systemic immunosuppression were excluded. V lost 5 bases to trimming and J lost 3 bases; unmatched junction nucleotides: 5. CDR3 length: 14 residues. CDR1 and CDR2 from the germline V gene are SEHNR and FQNEAQ (reference sequence). The genes are TRBV7-9 and TRBJ1-2, with 8 bases fitting TRBD1. This clonotype was sampled from an adult with an advanced solid tumor such as melanoma, head and neck, liver or kidney cancer. The sequencing used CD4+ or CD8+ T cells sorted from blood, collected in a trial of the OX40 agonist ivuxolimab. The DNA for the CDR3 is TGTGCCAGCAGCCAATCGACAGGGGACTATGGCTACACCTTC. Its translation: CASSQSTGDYGYTF.